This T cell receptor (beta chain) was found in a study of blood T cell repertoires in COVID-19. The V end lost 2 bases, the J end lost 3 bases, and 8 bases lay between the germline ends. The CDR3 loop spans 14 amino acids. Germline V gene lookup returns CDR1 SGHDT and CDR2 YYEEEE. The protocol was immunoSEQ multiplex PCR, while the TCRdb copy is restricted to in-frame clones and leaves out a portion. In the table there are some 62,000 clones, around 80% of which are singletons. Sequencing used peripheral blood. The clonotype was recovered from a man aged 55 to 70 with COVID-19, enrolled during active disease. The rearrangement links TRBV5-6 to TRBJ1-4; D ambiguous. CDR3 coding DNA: TGTGCCAGCAGCTTAAGAGCGGCTAATGAAAAACTGTTTTTT. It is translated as CASSLRAANEKLFF.